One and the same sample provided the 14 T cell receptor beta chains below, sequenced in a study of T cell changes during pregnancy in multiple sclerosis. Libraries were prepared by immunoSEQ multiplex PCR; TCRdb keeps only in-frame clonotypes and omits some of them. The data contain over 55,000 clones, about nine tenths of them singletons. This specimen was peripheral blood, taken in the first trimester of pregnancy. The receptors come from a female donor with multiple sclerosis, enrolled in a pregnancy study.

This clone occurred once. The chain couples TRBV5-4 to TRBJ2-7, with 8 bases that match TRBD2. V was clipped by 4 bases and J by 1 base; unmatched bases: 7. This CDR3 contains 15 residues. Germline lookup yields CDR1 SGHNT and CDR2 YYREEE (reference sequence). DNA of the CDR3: TGTGCCAGCAGCGCCGGGACTAGGAGGTCCTACGAGCAGTACTTC. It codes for CASSAGTRRSYEQYF.

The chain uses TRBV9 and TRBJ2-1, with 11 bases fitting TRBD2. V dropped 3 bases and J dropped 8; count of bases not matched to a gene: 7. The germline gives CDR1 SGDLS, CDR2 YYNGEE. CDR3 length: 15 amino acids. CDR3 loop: CASSDTSGSNYEQFF. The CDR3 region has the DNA TGTGCCAGCAGCGACACTAGCGGGAGTAACTATGAGCAGTTCTTC.

Written as DNA, the CDR3 is TGTGCCAGCAGTCCTACGGACAGGAAGAACGAGCAGTACTTC. Translation: CASSPTDRKNEQYF. The chain is built from TRBV6-6 and TRBJ2-7, with TRBD1 matching over 7 bases. CDR1 is MNHNY, CDR2 SVGAGI, per germline (reference sequence). CDR3 length: 14 amino acids. V was clipped by 5 bases and J by 5 bases; unmatched bases: 9.

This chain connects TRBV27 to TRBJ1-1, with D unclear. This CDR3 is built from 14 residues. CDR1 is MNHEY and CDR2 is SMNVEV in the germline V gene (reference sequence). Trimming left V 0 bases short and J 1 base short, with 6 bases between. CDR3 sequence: CASSLSVRNTEAFF. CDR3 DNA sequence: TGTGCCAGCAGTTTATCCGTCAGGAACACTGAAGCTTTCTTT.

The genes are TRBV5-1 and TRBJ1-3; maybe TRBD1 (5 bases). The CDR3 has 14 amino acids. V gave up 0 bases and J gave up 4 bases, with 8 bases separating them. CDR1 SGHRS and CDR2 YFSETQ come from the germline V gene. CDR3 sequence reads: CASSLGGEGNTIYF. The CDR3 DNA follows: TGCGCCAGCAGCTTGGGGGGGGAAGGAAACACCATATATTTT.

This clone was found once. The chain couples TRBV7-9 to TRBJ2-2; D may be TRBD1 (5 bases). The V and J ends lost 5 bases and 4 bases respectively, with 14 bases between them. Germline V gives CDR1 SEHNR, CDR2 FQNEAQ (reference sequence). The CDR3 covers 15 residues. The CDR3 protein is CASSGRVLGTGELFF. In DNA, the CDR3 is TGTGCCAGCAGCGGCAGGGTTTTGGGCACCGGGGAGCTGTTTTTT.

The CDR3 DNA follows: TGTGCCAGCAGCCCCGTAGCGGGAGGGTCCTACGAGCAGTACTTC. This gives the protein CASSPVAGGSYEQYF. The chain links TRBV5-4 to TRBJ2-7, with TRBD2 identical over 11 bases. With V trimmed by 4 bases and J by 1 base, 4 bases remained unmatched. This CDR3 has 15 residues. From germline, CDR1 is SGHNT and CDR2 YYREEE (reference sequence).

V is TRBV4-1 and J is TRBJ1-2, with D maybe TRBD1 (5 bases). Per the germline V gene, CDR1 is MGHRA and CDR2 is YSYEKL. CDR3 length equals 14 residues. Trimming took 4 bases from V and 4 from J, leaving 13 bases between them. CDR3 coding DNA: TGCGCCAGCAGCCGAGACCAGGGCGCCTATGGCTACACCTTC. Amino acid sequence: CASSRDQGAYGYTF.

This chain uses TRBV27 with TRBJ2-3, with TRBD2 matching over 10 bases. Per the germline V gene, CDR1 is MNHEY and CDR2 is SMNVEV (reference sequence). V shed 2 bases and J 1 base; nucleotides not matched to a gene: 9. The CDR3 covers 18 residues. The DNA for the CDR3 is TGTGCCAGCAGTTTACGACTAGCGGGCCCCCTCGGCACAGATACGCAGTATTTT. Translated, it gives CASSLRLAGPLGTDTQYF.

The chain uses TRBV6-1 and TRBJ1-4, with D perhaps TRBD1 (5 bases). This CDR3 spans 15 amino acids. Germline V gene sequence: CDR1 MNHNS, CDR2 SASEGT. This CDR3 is CGSEVGHIINEKLFF. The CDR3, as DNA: TGTGGATCAGAAGTAGGACACATTATCAATGAAAAACTGTTTTTT.

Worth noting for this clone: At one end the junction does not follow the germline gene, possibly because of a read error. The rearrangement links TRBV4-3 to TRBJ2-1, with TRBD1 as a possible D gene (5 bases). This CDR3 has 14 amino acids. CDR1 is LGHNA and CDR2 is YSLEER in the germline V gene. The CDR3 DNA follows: TGCGCCAGCAGCCAACAGGGATCCTACAATGGGCAGTTCTTC. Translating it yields CASSQQGSYNGQFF.

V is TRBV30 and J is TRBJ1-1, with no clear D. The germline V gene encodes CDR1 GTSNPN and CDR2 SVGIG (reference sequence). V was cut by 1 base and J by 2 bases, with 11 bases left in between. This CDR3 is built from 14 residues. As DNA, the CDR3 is TGTGCCTGGAGTGAACCTTGGGCTAACACTGAAGCTTTCTTT. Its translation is CAWSEPWANTEAFF.

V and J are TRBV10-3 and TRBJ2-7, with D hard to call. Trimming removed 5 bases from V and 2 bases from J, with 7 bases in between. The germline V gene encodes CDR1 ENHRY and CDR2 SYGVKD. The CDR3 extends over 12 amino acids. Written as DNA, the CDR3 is TGTGCCATCAGTAAGGAGCCCTACGAGCAGTACTTC. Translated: CAISKEPYEQYF.

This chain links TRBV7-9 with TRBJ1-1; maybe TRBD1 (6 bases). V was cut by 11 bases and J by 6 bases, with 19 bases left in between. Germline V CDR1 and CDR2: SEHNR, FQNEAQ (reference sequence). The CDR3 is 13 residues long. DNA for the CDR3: TGTGCCCCCTACGCAGGGGCTTTGTCTGAAGCTTTCTTT. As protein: CAPYAGALSEAFF.